The 22 T cell receptor beta chains given below trace back to one sample, sequenced in a study of shared clonotypes between healthy human individuals. Naive CD8 cells were CD45RO-negative, positively selected for CCR7, excluding terminally differentiated effector memory CD45RA+ cells. The data were produced by immunoSEQ multiplex PCR, yet TCRdb's version contains in-frame clones alone and is incomplete. The data show a few hundred thousand clones, about 95% seen once. The sample taken for sequencing was naive CD8+ T cells sorted from blood. Receptors originate from a woman aged 25 to 39 in good health.

V usage is TRBV5-6 and J usage is TRBJ2-1, with TRBD2 matching over 10 bases. Trimming cost V 4 bases and J 7 bases; bases outside gene matches: 20. This CDR3 region has 19 residues. Germline CDR1 and CDR2: SGHDT and YYEEEE. The CDR3: CASSPGTGIGLAEGNEQFF. CDR3 coding DNA: TGTGCCAGCAGCCCTGGGACCGGAATAGGACTAGCGGAAGGGAATGAGCAGTTCTTC.

The V and J genes are TRBV5-3 and TRBJ2-7; D assignment may be TRBD1 or TRBD2 (5 bases each). TRBV5-3 is an open reading frame, and its role is uncertain. V dropped 3 bases and J dropped 0 bases, with 13 bases sitting between them. This CDR3 has 15 residues. The chain's CDR3 is CARSYRGGSSYEQYF. CDR3 in DNA: TGTGCCAGAAGCTATCGTGGGGGAAGCTCCTACGAGCAGTACTTC.

The J gene is TRBJ2-5, the V gene TRBV23-1, with 12 nucleotides matching TRBD2. The DNA end is more similar to TRBJ2-7, so the J call may be wrong. TRBV23-1 is identified as an open reading frame with a role that is uncertain. This CDR3 is 16 amino acids long. CDR3 residues: CASRGLGLAGNYEQYF. In DNA, the CDR3 is TGCGCCAGCAGGGGACTAGGACTAGCGGGAAACTACGAGCAGTACTTC.

The J gene is TRBJ1-5, the V gene TRBV7-8, with no clear D. The CDR3 is 16 residues long. The germline V gene has CDR1 SGHVS and CDR2 FQNEAQ. The V gene lost 5 bases and the J gene lost 2 bases, with 16 bases spanning the gap. The CDR3 DNA is TGTGCCAGCAGCCCAACTGGGATGTTGGGCAATCAGCCCCAGCATTTT. Amino acids: CASSPTGMLGNQPQHF.

The rearrangement links TRBV28 to TRBJ1-5, with no clear D. CDR1 MDHEN and CDR2 SYDVKM come from the germline V gene. This CDR3 comprises 16 residues. V was shortened by 7 bases and J by 2 bases, with 18 bases between the two germline ends. The CDR3 sequence: CASKFQRGLGNQPQHF. The CDR3 DNA reads as TGTGCCAGCAAGTTTCAGCGAGGGTTGGGCAATCAGCCCCAGCATTTT.

This clone was detected only once. The chain combines TRBV7-8 with TRBJ1-1; D ambiguous. The ends were cut back, 1 base at V and 11 bases at J, with 14 bases in the middle. The CDR3 consists of 13 residues. Germline-derived CDR1 and CDR2 are SGHVS and FQNEAQ. CDR3 sequence (DNA): TGTGCCAGCAGCTTAGACCCAAGCGGACGGGCTTTCTTT. Amino acids: CASSLDPSGRAFF.

The chain links TRBV5-6 to TRBJ2-7; 8 bases fit TRBD1. Trimming removed 5 bases from V and 3 bases from J; junction bases left unmatched: 4. This CDR3 contains 13 residues. Per the germline V gene, CDR1 is SGHDT and CDR2 is YYEEEE. The CDR3, as DNA: TGTGCCAGCAGGGGGACAGGAAACTACGAGCAGTACTTC. Translation gives CASRGTGNYEQYF.

The chain recombines TRBV5-1 with TRBJ2-1; 7 bases are shared with TRBD1. Germline values: CDR1 SGHRS, CDR2 YFSETQ. The CDR3 sequence is 15 residues long. V gave up 2 bases and J gave up 6 bases; unmatched junction bases: 8. CDR3 amino acids: CASSFYQGVRNEQFF. CDR3 coding DNA: TGCGCCAGCAGCTTCTATCAGGGGGTTCGCAATGAGCAGTTCTTC.

Note on this clone: The identical CDR3 is also encoded by other nucleotide sequences in the sample. This chain links TRBV7-9 with TRBJ2-1, with TRBD2 matching 7 bases. The CDR3 loop spans 12 amino acids. The germline V gene has CDR1 SEHNR and CDR2 FQNEAQ (reference sequence). Trimming took 6 bases from V and 6 from J; bases not matched to a gene: 2. The CDR3: CASSSGGNEQFF. The DNA of the CDR3 is TGTGCCAGCAGTTCGGGGGGCAATGAGCAGTTCTTC.

A remark on this clone: The same CDR3 is also encoded by other DNA sequences in this sample. The chain joins TRBV10-1 to TRBJ2-7, with D possibly TRBD2 on 5 matching bases. Germline V gives CDR1 WNHNN, CDR2 SYGVQD (reference sequence). The CDR3 has 12 amino acids. V lost 2 bases to trimming and J lost 7 bases, with 9 bases between them. The CDR3 reads CASSEGGDEQYF. The CDR3 nucleotides read TGCGCCAGCAGTGAGGGAGGCGATGAGCAGTACTTC.

The chain joins TRBV28 to TRBJ2-5; no clear D. The CDR3 sequence is 14 residues long. The V and J ends lost 2 bases and 7 bases respectively, with 14 bases between them. From germline, CDR1 is MDHEN and CDR2 SYDVKM. CDR3 nucleotides: TGTGCCAGCAGTTTAGACGAGAGAGTTGCGACCCAGTACTTC. This translates into CASSLDERVATQYF. Full variable domain (rest looked up from reference TRBV28 and TRBJ2-5): DVKVTQSSRYLVKRTGEKVFLECVQDMDHENMFWYRQDPGLGLRLIYFSYDVKMKEKGDIPEGYSVSREKKERFSLILESASTNQTSMYLCASSLDERVATQYFGPGTRLLVL.

In nucleotides, the CDR3 is TGTGCAAGTCGCTCGACTAGCGGGAGGCCCGACAATGAGCAGTTCTTC. Amino acids: CASRSTSGRPDNEQFF. The V and J genes are TRBV12-2 and TRBJ2-1; the table's D call of TRBD2 was not tested on the DNA. TRBV12-2 is assigned pseudogene status. The CDR3 loop spans 16 amino acids.

This chain joins TRBV6-5 and TRBJ2-1, with D possibly matching TRBD1 (6 bases). Trimming took 6 bases from V and 0 from J, leaving 12 bases between them. The CDR3 sequence is 15 residues long. In germline, CDR1 is MNHEY, CDR2 SVGAGI. The CDR3 region is CASSEQGSSYNEQFF. Written as DNA, the CDR3 is TGTGCCAGCAGCGAACAGGGTAGCTCCTACAATGAGCAGTTCTTC.

The chain links TRBV19 to TRBJ1-5; the match to TRBD1 covers 8 bases. This CDR3 is 12 amino acids long. Germline-derived CDR1 and CDR2 are LNHDA and SQIVND (reference sequence). After removal of 8 bases from V and 11 bases from J, the junction contained 8 bases not matched to a gene. As DNA, the CDR3 is TGTGCCAGTGGACAGGGAGGTTCATCCCAGCATTTT. It is translated as CASGQGGSSQHF. Filled out from reference TRBV19 and TRBJ1-5, the complete variable domain reads DGGITQSPKYLFRKEGQNVTLSCEQNLNHDAMYWYRQDPGQGLRLIYYSQIVNDFQKGDIAEGYSVSREKKESFPLTVTSAQKNPTAFYLCASGQGGSSQHFGDGTRLSIL.

The CDR3 bases are TGTGCCAGCAGCTTCAGGTCGGGGGAGGGTGGCACCGGGGAGCTGTTTTTT. Amino acid sequence: CASSFRSGEGGTGELFF. This chain connects TRBV11-2 to TRBJ2-2, with 7 bases identical to TRBD2. Germline trimming cut 3 bases from V and 4 bases from J; bases unmatched to any gene: 11. The germline V gene has CDR1 SGHAT and CDR2 FQNNGV. This CDR3 comprises 17 residues.

This CDR3 reads CASSLRADEQYF. The DNA of the CDR3 is TGTGCCAGCAGTTTAAGAGCCGACGAGCAGTACTTC. This chain uses TRBV28 with TRBJ2-7; no reliable D call. The CDR3 length is 12 residues. CDR1 is MDHEN, CDR2 SYDVKM, per germline. Trimming took 2 bases from V and 5 from J, leaving 7 bases between them.

V gene TRBV7-9 combines with J gene TRBJ1-1; tentatively, D is TRBD1 (5 bases). V lost 1 base to trimming and J lost 2 bases, with 8 bases between them. The CDR3 runs to 14 residues. Germline V gene sequence: CDR1 SEHNR, CDR2 FQNEAQ (reference sequence). CDR3 loop: CASSLGGDNTEAFF. DNA for the CDR3: TGTGCCAGCAGCTTAGGGGGGGATAACACTGAAGCTTTCTTT.

The chain employs TRBV6-5 and TRBJ1-1, with 8 bases aligning to TRBD1. Germline V CDR1 and CDR2: MNHEY, SVGAGI. The J segment lost 3 bases and the V segment lost 5 bases, leaving 5 bases of the junction unmatched. The CDR3 covers 14 residues. The CDR3 region has the DNA TGTGCCAGCAGTACACAGGGGGTGGACACTGAAGCTTTCTTT. Protein: CASSTQGVDTEAFF.

This clone was seen just once. The chain combines TRBV15 with TRBJ2-7; 8 bases line up with TRBD1. The CDR3 contains 15 residues. V lost 0 bases, J lost 5 bases, and 6 bases stayed unmatched. Germline assignment: CDR1 LNHNV and CDR2 YYDKDF (reference sequence). CDR3 amino acids: CATSRDRQGSNEQYF. In nucleotides, the CDR3 is TGTGCCACCAGCAGAGATCGACAGGGGAGCAACGAGCAGTACTTC. The entire variable domain, with the rest obtained from reference TRBV15 and TRBJ2-7, is as follows: DAMVIQNPRYQVTQFGKPVTLSCSQTLNHNVMYWYQQKSSQAPKLLFHYYDKDFNNEADTPDNFQSRRPNTSFCFLDIRSPGLGDTAMYLCATSRDRQGSNEQYFGPGTRLTVT.

The V call is TRBV27, the J call TRBJ1-2; TRBD1 is a possible D gene (6 bases). Trimming took off 3 bases at V and 8 bases at J, with 16 bases between the two ends. The CDR3 loop spans 14 amino acids. Germline V gene lookup returns CDR1 MNHEY and CDR2 SMNVEV (reference sequence). CDR3 region: CASSFASQGRGYTF. CDR3 DNA sequence: TGTGCCAGCAGTTTTGCCTCACAGGGCAGAGGCTACACCTTC.

This chain joins TRBV6-5 and TRBJ2-1, with unresolved D. Germline V gene lookup returns CDR1 MNHEY and CDR2 SVGAGI. Trimming cost V 5 bases and J 0 bases, with 11 bases left between them. There are 15 residues in the CDR3. Here the CDR3 reads CASSPRASSYNEQFF. The CDR3 DNA is TGTGCCAGCAGTCCCCGGGCGAGCTCCTACAATGAGCAGTTCTTC.

This clone was counted once. V and J are TRBV28 and TRBJ2-7, with D possibly TRBD2 on 5 matching bases. Germline CDR1 MDHEN, CDR2 SYDVKM. The CDR3 runs 16 residues. V lost 3 bases, J lost 7 bases, and 22 bases lay in between. CDR3 sequence (DNA): TGTGCCAGCAGTTTGGTTCTGGTAGGGAGCTTCGTGGAGCAGTACTTC. Residues: CASSLVLVGSFVEQYF.